The 8 T cell receptor beta chains in this list originate from one sample, sequenced in a study of blood T cell repertoires in COVID-19. Using immunoSEQ multiplex PCR, the repertoire was profiled, and TCRdb retains in-frame clones only, with some absent. The data hold 120,000 to 150,000 clones, with more than 75% observed a single time. The sample taken for sequencing was peripheral blood. Source of these receptors: an elderly man with acute or convalescent COVID-19.

V is TRBV27 and J is TRBJ1-2, with 10 nucleotides matching TRBD1. With V trimmed by 5 bases and J by 8 bases, 14 bases remained unmatched. CDR1 and CDR2 (germline): MNHEY, SMNVEV (reference sequence). The CDR3 is 16 amino acids. CDR3 region: CASSTFEGQGLGGYTF. In DNA, the CDR3 is TGTGCCAGCAGTACCTTCGAGGGACAGGGGTTAGGAGGCTACACCTTC.

This sequence joins TRBV7-2 and TRBJ1-1, with D possibly matching TRBD1 (5 bases). Germline V gene sequence: CDR1 SGHTA, CDR2 FQGNSA. V was shortened by 11 bases and J by 1 base, with 17 bases between the two germline ends. The CDR3 consists of 14 residues. The chain's CDR3 is CASGSKGRNTEAFF. CDR3 DNA sequence: TGTGCCTCCGGGAGCAAGGGGAGGAACACTGAAGCTTTCTTT.

V is TRBV30 and J is TRBJ1-5, with D perhaps matching TRBD1 (5 bases). The CDR3 is made up of 14 amino acids. V dropped 3 bases and J dropped 5 bases, with 14 bases sitting between them. Germline V CDR1 and CDR2: GTSNPN, SVGIG (reference sequence). Here the CDR3 DNA reads TGTGCCTGGAGCGACAGTTTAGGCGATCAGCCCCAGCATTTT. Residues: CAWSDSLGDQPQHF. Drawing the rest from reference TRBV30 and TRBJ1-5, the complete variable domain is SQTIHQWPATLVQPVGSPLSLECTVEGTSNPNLYWYRQAAGRGLQLLFYSVGIGQISSEVPQNLSASRPQDRQFILSSKKLLLSDSGFYLCAWSDSLGDQPQHFGDGTRLSIL.

The chain is built from TRBV11-1 and TRBJ2-1; D is possibly TRBD1 (7 bases). Germline V gives CDR1 SGHAT, CDR2 FQDESV (reference sequence). This CDR3 is 15 amino acids long. V dropped 5 bases and J dropped 6 bases, with 17 bases sitting between them. CDR3 loop: CASSPRGAIPNEQFF. CDR3 DNA sequence: TGTGCCAGCAGCCCCAGGGGGGCAATTCCCAATGAGCAGTTCTTC.

The V and J genes are TRBV6-5 and TRBJ2-7; perhaps TRBD1 as D (6 bases). Germline CDR1 reads MNHEY; CDR2 reads SVGAGI. The CDR3 is 14 residues long. V lost 9 bases, J lost 3 bases, and 18 bases lay in between. Written as DNA, the CDR3 is TGTGCCAGTGCTACCGGGGACACAGTCTACGAGCAGTACTTC. Protein product: CASATGDTVYEQYF.

The count of this clone is one. The chain links TRBV3-1 (or the pseudogene TRBV3-2) to TRBJ2-5; no reliable D call. CDR3 length: 13 residues. Germline assignment: CDR1 LGHDT and CDR2 YNNKEL (reference sequence). V was clipped by 3 bases and J by 5 bases, with 10 bases between them. This CDR3 is CASSHWAGETQYF. The CDR3 bases are TGTGCCAGCAGCCATTGGGCAGGCGAGACCCAGTACTTC.

V is TRBV7-3 and J is TRBJ2-7, with 11 bases lining up with TRBD2. There are 13 residues in the CDR3. J lost 4 bases, V lost 8 bases, and 4 bases had no gene match. The germline V gene has CDR1 SGHTA and CDR2 FQGTGA. This CDR3 reads CASSVAGGYEQYF. The CDR3, as DNA: TGTGCCAGCTCGGTAGCGGGAGGGTACGAGCAGTACTTC.

V and J are TRBV3-1 (or the pseudogene TRBV3-2) and TRBJ2-1, with D maybe TRBD1 (6 bases). The CDR3 has 15 residues. V lost 2 bases and J lost 4, with 12 bases in between. Germline assignment: CDR1 LGHDT and CDR2 YNNKEL (reference sequence). As DNA, the CDR3 is TGTGCCAGCAGCCAAAGGGGGACCGGATACAATGAGCAGTTCTTC. It codes for CASSQRGTGYNEQFF.